The rows below give T cell receptor beta chains drawn from one sample of a study of shared clonotypes between healthy human individuals. The method was immunoSEQ multiplex PCR; TCRdb's version includes in-frame clones alone and lacks a portion of them. Of 700,000 to 950,000 clones in the sample, around 96% were seen once. Sequencing was done on a sample of naive CD8+ T cells sorted from blood. These receptors originate from a young man in good health. The CDR3 runs from the conserved cysteine through the conserved F or W. A D gene is named only where the DNA matches it firmly. Some rows have no size entry. The others give once, few or many, or a class for an expanded clone.

v_gene: TRBV5-4; j_gene: TRBJ2-3; abundance: -; d_gene: -; CDR3aa: CASSLEGFTDTQYF; CDR3nt: TGTGCCAGCAGCTTGGAGGGATTCACAGATACGCAGTATTTT
v_gene: TRBV29-1; j_gene: TRBJ1-1; abundance: -; d_gene: -; CDR3aa: CSVEDPDRNTEAFF; CDR3nt: TGCAGCGTTGAAGATCCAGACAGGAACACTGAAGCTTTCTTT
v_gene: TRBV11-2; j_gene: TRBJ2-7; abundance: -; d_gene: TRBD1; CDR3aa: CASSLEISGQGAYEQYF; CDR3nt: TGTGCCAGCAGCTTAGAAATCAGTGGACAGGGGGCTTACGAGCAGTACTTC
v_gene: TRBV2; j_gene: TRBJ2-7; abundance: -; d_gene: -; CDR3aa: CASIGGHEQYF; CDR3nt: TGTGCCAGCATAGGGGGGCACGAGCAGTACTTC
v_gene: TRBV5-1; j_gene: TRBJ2-2; abundance: -; d_gene: -; CDR3aa: CASGIGTGELFF; CDR3nt: TGCGCCAGCGGAATCGGGACCGGGGAGCTGTTTTTT
v_gene: TRBV7-6; j_gene: TRBJ1-1; abundance: once; d_gene: -; CDR3aa: CASRETLAVPVAFF; CDR3nt: TGTGCCAGCAGGGAAACATTGGCCGTGCCCGTGGCTTTCTTT
v_gene: TRBV29-1; j_gene: TRBJ2-7; abundance: -; d_gene: TRBD1; CDR3aa: CSVVGGRTAYEQYF; CDR3nt: TGCAGCGTTGTAGGGGGCAGGACAGCCTACGAGCAGTACTTC
v_gene: TRBV5-8; j_gene: TRBJ1-5; abundance: -; d_gene: -; CDR3aa: CASSLRQLNQPQHF; CDR3nt: TGTGCCAGCAGCTTGCGGCAGCTCAATCAGCCCCAGCATTTT
v_gene: TRBV7-6; j_gene: TRBJ2-1; abundance: once; d_gene: TRBD2; CDR3aa: CASSLERGYNEQFF; CDR3nt: TGTGCCAGCAGCCTTGAGCGGGGTTACAATGAGCAGTTCTTC
v_gene: TRBV4-1; j_gene: TRBJ2-7; abundance: -; d_gene: TRBD2; CDR3aa: CASSQEGGLAGGFFYEQYF; CDR3nt: TGCGCCAGCAGCCAAGAGGGGGGACTAGCGGGAGGGTTTTTCTACGAGCAGTACTTC
v_gene: TRBV19; j_gene: TRBJ1-5; abundance: -; d_gene: TRBD1; CDR3aa: CASTTGQALDSQHF; CDR3nt: TGTGCCAGTACCACCGGACAGGCCCTCGATTCCCAGCATTTT
v_gene: TRBV7-9; j_gene: TRBJ2-1; abundance: -; d_gene: -; CDR3aa: CASSPRGGEASNEQFF; CDR3nt: TGTGCCAGCAGCCCACGTGGGGGAGAAGCGAGCAATGAGCAGTTCTTC
v_gene: TRBV9; j_gene: TRBJ2-3; abundance: -; d_gene: TRBD1; CDR3aa: CASNSPPTGTGVADTQYF; CDR3nt: TGTGCCAGCAATTCTCCGCCGACAGGGACAGGGGTAGCAGATACGCAGTATTTT
v_gene: TRBV19; j_gene: TRBJ1-1; abundance: -; d_gene: -; CDR3aa: CASNQGTEAFF; CDR3nt: TGTGCCAGTAACCAGGGTACTGAAGCTTTCTTT
v_gene: TRBV29-1; j_gene: TRBJ2-3; abundance: -; d_gene: TRBD2; CDR3aa: CSVEATLAGGKRTDTQYF; CDR3nt: TGCAGCGTTGAAGCGACCCTAGCGGGAGGGAAACGCACAGATACGCAGTATTTT
v_gene: TRBV4-2; j_gene: TRBJ1-5; abundance: -; d_gene: -; CDR3aa: CASSQEAQGYQPQHF; CDR3nt: TGTGCCAGCAGCCAAGAGGCACAGGGATATCAGCCCCAGCATTTT
v_gene: TRBV5-1; j_gene: TRBJ2-7; abundance: -; d_gene: -; CDR3aa: CASNWGEGYEQYF; CDR3nt: TGCGCCAGCAATTGGGGAGAAGGCTACGAGCAGTACTTC
v_gene: TRBV27; j_gene: TRBJ2-2; abundance: -; d_gene: -; CDR3aa: CASSLQLAIGELFF; CDR3nt: TGTGCCAGCAGTTTACAGCTAGCCATCGGGGAGCTGTTTTTT
v_gene: TRBV5-8; j_gene: TRBJ2-1; abundance: -; d_gene: -; CDR3aa: CASSQGLAGEQFF; CDR3nt: TGTGCCAGCAGCCAAGGACTCGCGGGTGAGCAGTTCTTC
v_gene: TRBV6-6; j_gene: TRBJ2-7; abundance: -; d_gene: -; CDR3aa: CASSYSGGVDEQYF; CDR3nt: TGTGCCAGCAGTTACTCGGGTGGGGTAGACGAGCAGTACTTC
v_gene: TRBV10-3; j_gene: TRBJ2-1; abundance: -; d_gene: TRBD2; CDR3aa: CAISDHQGGLALNEQFF; CDR3nt: TGTGCCATCAGTGATCACCAGGGAGGACTAGCGCTCAATGAGCAGTTCTTC
v_gene: TRBV19; j_gene: TRBJ2-1; abundance: -; d_gene: -; CDR3aa: CASSHSDGNEQFF; CDR3nt: TGTGCCAGTAGTCATAGCGATGGGAATGAGCAGTTCTTC
v_gene: TRBV14; j_gene: TRBJ2-1; abundance: -; d_gene: -; CDR3aa: CASSQSFGYNEQFF; CDR3nt: TGTGCCAGCAGCCAAAGTTTCGGTTACAATGAGCAGTTCTTC
v_gene: TRBV27; j_gene: TRBJ1-2; abundance: -; d_gene: -; CDR3aa: CASRKQGEYGYTF; CDR3nt: TGTGCCAGCAGAAAACAGGGAGAATATGGCTACACCTTC
v_gene: TRBV6-5; j_gene: TRBJ2-7; abundance: -; d_gene: TRBD1; CDR3aa: CASSYKGANPYEQYF; CDR3nt: TGTGCCAGCAGTTACAAGGGGGCGAACCCCTACGAGCAGTACTTC
v_gene: TRBV7-9; j_gene: TRBJ1-4; abundance: -; d_gene: TRBD1; CDR3aa: CASSLGFGTGKIDEKLFF; CDR3nt: TGTGCCAGCAGCTTGGGCTTTGGGACAGGGAAGATTGATGAAAAACTGTTTTTT
v_gene: TRBV20-1; j_gene: TRBJ1-2; abundance: -; d_gene: -; CDR3aa: CSAKSAPGYTF; CDR3nt: TGCAGTGCAAAGTCAGCGCCGGGCTACACCTTC
v_gene: TRBV4-1; j_gene: TRBJ2-3; abundance: -; d_gene: -; CDR3aa: CASSQGLVDLAYTDTQYF; CDR3nt: TGCGCCAGCAGCCAAGGTCTTGTGGACCTAGCTTACACAGATACGCAGTATTTT